A selection of T cell receptor beta chains follows, all from one sample in a study of blood T cell repertoires in COVID-19. Assay used: immunoSEQ multiplex PCR; TCRdb lists only in-frame clones, some missing. The table includes about 100,000 clones, around 80% detected once. Sequencing was performed on peripheral blood. These receptors were taken from a man in his sixties or seventies with acute or convalescent COVID-19. Both conserved end residues are part of each CDR3. A D gene is named only where the DNA matches it firmly. Not every row has a clone size; where given, it reads once, few, many or a size class.

>TRBD2|-|TRBJ2-5|TRBV6-1
TGTGCCAGCAGTGAAGGCGGGGGAAGAGAGACCCAGTACTTC
CASSEGGGRETQYF
>-|-|TRBJ2-5|TRBV15
TGTGCCACCAGCGGCGGTCAAGGTAGAGAGACCCAGTACTTC
CATSGGQGRETQYF
>TRBD2|-|TRBJ2-1|TRBV10-3
TGTGCCACCTCAGGAGGGACTAGCGGTTCCAATGAGCAGTTCTTC
CATSGGTSGSNEQFF
>TRBD1|few|TRBJ2-1|TRBV6-1
TGTGCCAGCAGTGAGGGGACAGGGTCGAATGAGCAGTTCTTC
CASSEGTGSNEQFF
>-|few|TRBJ1-2|TRBV7-3
TGTGCCAGCAGCCCCTCGGGGGGTAATGGCTACACCTTC
CASSPSGGNGYTF
>-|-|TRBJ2-1|TRBV27
TGTGCCAGCAGTTTATCGATTTGGCAGGGCTGGAATGAGCAGTTCTTC
CASSLSIWQGWNEQFF
>-|-|TRBJ2-2|TRBV6-1
TGTGCCAGCAGTGTCGAAATTAGTGGTTACACCGGGGAGCTGTTTTTT
CASSVEISGYTGELFF
>-|-|TRBJ2-3|TRBV11-3
TGTGCCAGCAGCCAAAATACAGGGAGTACGCAGTATTTT
CASSQNTGSTQYF
>TRBD1|-|TRBJ2-2|TRBV5-1
TGCGCCAGCAGCCACGGGACAGTGGGGGGGGAGCTGTTTTTT
CASSHGTVGGELFF
>-|-|TRBJ2-7|TRBV10-3
TGTGCCATCAGTGACATTAGGGGAAGCGAGCAGTACTTC
CAISDIRGSEQYF
>-|-|TRBJ1-6|TRBV6-5
TGTGCCAGCAGTTACGGCGGGGCCAATAATTCACCCCTCCACTTT
CASSYGGANNSPLHF
>-|-|TRBJ2-7|TRBV13
TGTGCCAGCAGCCCAACTAGACCCCGATCCGAATACGAGCAGTACTTC
CASSPTRPRSEYEQYF
>-|few|TRBJ1-2|TRBV5-6
TGTGCCAGCAGCTTGGGAGGCTATGGCTACACCTTC
CASSLGGYGYTF
>-|many|TRBJ1-5|TRBV5-1
TGCGCCAGCAGCTTGACAGGAGATAGCAATCAGCCCCAGCATTTT
CASSLTGDSNQPQHF
>-|-|TRBJ1-1|TRBV27
TGTGCCAGCAGTTTGGTTGAGGCAAGGAGTGAAGCTTTCTTT
CASSLVEARSEAFF
>TRBD1|-|TRBJ1-6|TRBV7-2
TGTGCCAGCAGCGGGACAGGGGCCCTTTCACCCCTCCACTTT
CASSGTGALSPLHF
>-|-|TRBJ1-2|TRBV4-2
TGTGCCAGCAGCCAAGATTGGAGTTCCACAGGAACCTATGGCTACACCTTC
CASSQDWSSTGTYGYTF
>-|-|TRBJ2-1|TRBV12-3/TRBV12-4
TGTGCCAGCAGTTTTGGAGATGAGCAGTTCTTC
CASSFGDEQFF
>TRBD1|few|TRBJ1-3|TRBV6-5
TGTGCCAGCAGTTACTCGGGACAGGGAGCTGGAAACACCATATATTTT
CASSYSGQGAGNTIYF
>-|-|TRBJ1-1|TRBV5-1
TGCGCCAGCAAGCAGGGGCTTCTGACTGAAGCTTTCTTT
CASKQGLLTEAFF
>TRBD1|-|TRBJ1-5|TRBV19
TGTGCCAGTAGTATAGGGGCAGGGGGACAGCCCCAGCATTTT
CASSIGAGGQPQHF
>-|-|TRBJ1-2|TRBV11-2
TGTGCCAGCAGCCGAGCGTCCAACTATGGCTACACCTTC
CASSRASNYGYTF
>-|-|TRBJ2-5|TRBV6-1
TGTGCCAGCAGTGAAGAGAGGGATTTTCGGGCCCAGTACTTC
CASSEERDFRAQYF
>-|-|TRBJ1-2|TRBV12-3/TRBV12-4
TGTGCCAGCAGTTTAGGAGGGAACTATGGCTACACCTTC
CASSLGGNYGYTF
>TRBD1|-|TRBJ2-3|TRBV9
TGTGCCAGCAGCGTAGCTAGTGGGACAGTGTCTAGCACAGATACGCAGTATTTT
CASSVASGTVSSTDTQYF
>TRBD1|-|TRBJ1-4|TRBV6-6
TGTGCCAGCAGTCCCGGACAGGTGTTAGTTTTT
CASSPGQVLVF
>-|-|TRBJ1-4|TRBV7-2
TGTGCCAGCAGCTTAACAGTGACTAATGAAAAACTGTTTTTT
CASSLTVTNEKLFF
>-|few|TRBJ1-6|TRBV6-5
TGTGCCAGCAACGAACAGGGAAACTATAATTCACCCCTCCACTTT
CASNEQGNYNSPLHF
>TRBD1|-|TRBJ1-2|TRBV19
TGTGCCAGTACCGGGACAGGGGGCGCGAGGGGCTACACCTTC
CASTGTGGARGYTF
>TRBD2|-|TRBJ2-1|TRBV24-1
TGTGCCACCAGTGGCGGGGGGTCCTACAATGAGCAGTTCTTC
CATSGGGSYNEQFF
>TRBD1|-|TRBJ2-1|TRBV12-3/TRBV12-4
TGTGCCAGCAGTTGGAACAGGGGCGATGAGCAGTTCTTC
CASSWNRGDEQFF
>TRBD1|-|TRBJ2-1|TRBV6-2/TRBV6-3
TGTGCCAGCAGTTACGTCGACAGGGGATTCCCTAATGAGCAGTTCTTC
CASSYVDRGFPNEQFF
>-|-|TRBJ1-2|TRBV18
TGTGCCAGCTCACCTCAAGCGGCATCCTTCAGGGGCTACACCTTC
CASSPQAASFRGYTF
>TRBD1|few|TRBJ1-4|TRBV3-1/TRBV3-2
TGTGCCAGCAGCCAACGGGGACAGGGGAGTGAAAAACTGTTTTTT
CASSQRGQGSEKLFF
>-|-|TRBJ1-1|TRBV7-2
TGTGCCAGCAGCTTAGAATTAATGAACACTGAAGCTTTCTTT
CASSLELMNTEAFF
>TRBD2|-|TRBJ2-5|TRBV5-8
TGTGCCAGCAGCTCGGGACTAGCGGGGGACCAAGAGACCCAGTACTTC
CASSSGLAGDQETQYF
>TRBD1|-|TRBJ1-5|TRBV28
TGTGCCAGCAGTATTCCCCTGGGTACAGGGGTTAAGCCCCAGCATTTT
CASSIPLGTGVKPQHF
>TRBD1|few|TRBJ2-3|TRBV7-6
TGTGCCAGCAGCGAGGGGGCCAGTCTAGATACGCAGTATTTT
CASSEGASLDTQYF
>TRBD2|few|TRBJ2-1|TRBV20-1
TGCAGTGCTAGTCGGGCTAGCGGGGGTTACAATGAGCAGTTCTTC
CSASRASGGYNEQFF
>TRBD1|-|TRBJ2-7|TRBV6-5
TGTGCCAGCCACAGGGGGACCTACGAGCAGTACTTC
CASHRGTYEQYF
>TRBD1|-|TRBJ1-4|TRBV23-1
TGCGCCAGCAGTTGGGGACAGGGTTGGGAAAAACTGTTTTTT
CASSWGQGWEKLFF
>-|-|TRBJ2-7|TRBV11-3
TGTGCCAGCAGCTTCAGGGGAGGGGAGCAGTACTTC
CASSFRGGEQYF
>-|-|TRBJ1-3|TRBV12-3/TRBV12-4
TGTGCCAGCAACAACAGGGGAAACACCATATATTTT
CASNNRGNTIYF
>-|-|TRBJ2-3|TRBV1
TGCACCAGCAGCCAAGATGGTGAGGCAGATACGCAGTATTTT
CTSSQDGEADTQYF